This T cell receptor beta chain was recovered during a study of T cell clonotyping in hematopoietic cell transplantation. Study-level information: Cytoreduction preceded collection of pretransplant recipient samples. General study findings and limits: After transplant, recipient diversity fell while pathologically expanded clonotypes grew through day 180. Without cell sorting, CD4 versus CD8 contributions remain unresolved.

The method was immunoSEQ multiplex PCR; TCRdb's version includes in-frame clones alone and lacks a portion of them. The sample yields roughly 24,000 clones, approximately 80% seen once. V trimming: 2 bases; J trimming: 4 bases; junction bases outside the gene matches: 4. Per the germline V gene, CDR1 is MNHEY and CDR2 is SVGAGI. This CDR3 has 14 amino acids. Time point defined: recipient sample about 28 days before transplant, after cytoreduction. Samples: about 28 days before transplant, then days 30, 100 and 180 after. Worth noting for this clone: The target antigen is unknown.

This clonotype was obtained from a woman in her sixties or seventies with acute myeloid leukemia. Some clones in this sample may be carry-over from other donors' samples. The chain employs TRBV6-5 and TRBJ1-2; 7 positions agree with TRBD1. The material sequenced was peripheral blood mononuclear cells, taken before stem cell transplant. Here the CDR3 reads CASSYRQGSYGYTF. The CDR3, as DNA: TGTGCCAGCAGTTACCGACAGGGCTCCTATGGCTACACCTTC.